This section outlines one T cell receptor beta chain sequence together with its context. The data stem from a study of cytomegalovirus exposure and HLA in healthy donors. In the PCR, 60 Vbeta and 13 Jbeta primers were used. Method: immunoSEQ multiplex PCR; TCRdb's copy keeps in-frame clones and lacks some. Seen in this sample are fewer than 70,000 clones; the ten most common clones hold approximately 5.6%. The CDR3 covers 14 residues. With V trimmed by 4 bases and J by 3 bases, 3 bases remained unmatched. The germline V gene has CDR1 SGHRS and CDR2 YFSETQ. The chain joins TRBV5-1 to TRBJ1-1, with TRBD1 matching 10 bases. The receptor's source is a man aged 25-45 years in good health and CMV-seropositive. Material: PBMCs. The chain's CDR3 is CASSDGQGDTEAFF. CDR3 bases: TGCGCCAGCAGCGATGGACAGGGGGACACTGAAGCTTTCTTT.